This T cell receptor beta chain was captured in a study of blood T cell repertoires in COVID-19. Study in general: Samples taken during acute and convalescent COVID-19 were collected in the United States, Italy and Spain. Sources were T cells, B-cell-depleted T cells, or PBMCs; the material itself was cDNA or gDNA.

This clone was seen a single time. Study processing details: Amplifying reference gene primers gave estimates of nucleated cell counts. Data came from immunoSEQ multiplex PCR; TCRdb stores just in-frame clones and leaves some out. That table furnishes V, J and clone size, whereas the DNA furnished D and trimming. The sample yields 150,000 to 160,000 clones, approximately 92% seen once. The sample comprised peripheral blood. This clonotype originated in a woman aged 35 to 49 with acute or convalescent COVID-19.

This CDR3 reads CASSRTGSYEQFF. Written as DNA, the CDR3 is TGCGCCAGCAGCCGAACCGGTAGCTATGAGCAGTTCTTC. V usage is TRBV4-1 and J usage is TRBJ2-1; D is unclear. Germline V gene sequence: CDR1 MGHRA, CDR2 YSYEKL. V dropped 4 bases and J dropped 8 bases, with 12 bases sitting between them. The CDR3 sequence is 13 residues long.